A single sample gave rise to the 22 T cell receptor beta chains below, sequenced in a study of T cell clonotyping in hematopoietic cell transplantation. Produced via immunoSEQ multiplex PCR; TCRdb's table is partial and in-frame only. Of about 16,000 clones listed, roughly 90% are singletons. Material: peripheral blood mononuclear cells. The receptors shown here come from a man aged 50 to 60 in good health. Some clones in this sample may be carry-over from other donors' samples.

CDR3 coding DNA: TGTGCCAGCTCACCACTCACGAGGGGGACTGGAAACACCATATATTTT. Translation gives CASSPLTRGTGNTIYF. This chain joins TRBV18 and TRBJ1-3; D possibly corresponds to TRBD1 (6 bases). The germline V gene encodes CDR1 KGHSH and CDR2 LQKENI. This CDR3 spans 16 amino acids. Trimming removed 1 base at V and 2 bases at J, with 12 bases between.

The rearrangement uses TRBV5-6 and TRBJ2-5, with 9 bases that match TRBD2. V dropped 0 bases and J dropped 3; count of bases not matched to a gene: 6. Germline V CDR1 and CDR2: SGHDT, YYEEEE. This CDR3 has 16 amino acids. In nucleotides, the CDR3 is TGTGCCAGCAGCTTGGGGCTAGCGGGGTTGGAAGAGACCCAGTACTTC. It codes for CASSLGLAGLEETQYF.

The chain has TRBV25-1 and TRBJ1-5, with 9 nucleotides matching TRBD1. The CDR3 loop spans 15 amino acids. The J segment lost 7 bases and the V segment lost 2 bases, leaving 6 bases of the junction unmatched. The germline CDR1 and CDR2 sequences are MGHDK and SYGVNS. For the CDR3, the DNA is TGTGCCAGCAGTGAAGGGACAGGGAATTGGCAGCCCCAGCATTTT. Its protein product is CASSEGTGNWQPQHF.

This rearrangement joins TRBV7-8 to TRBJ1-2, with TRBD1 matching 7 bases. The germline CDR1 and CDR2 sequences are SGHVS and FQNEAQ. V gave up 5 bases and J gave up 5 bases; unmatched junction bases: 14. This CDR3 is 16 amino acids long. The CDR3 DNA sequence: TGTGCCAGCAGCGACCGGAGGACAGGAGCACATTATGGCTACACCTTC. It encodes CASSDRRTGAHYGYTF.

This chain links TRBV28 with TRBJ1-5; 9 nucleotides line up with TRBD1. The length of the CDR3 is 14 residues. V shed 2 bases and J 7 bases; nucleotides not matched to a gene: 3. Germline V gene data show CDR1 as MDHEN and CDR2 as SYDVKM. CDR3 sequence reads: CASSLDRGVQPQHF. The CDR3 DNA sequence: TGTGCCAGCAGTTTAGACAGGGGGGTGCAGCCCCAGCATTTT.

Note on this clone: Other DNA sequences in the same sample also yield this CDR3. The chain has TRBV5-1 and TRBJ1-5; D ambiguous. Germline loops: CDR1 SGHRS, CDR2 YFSETQ. The CDR3 spans 13 residues. V was shortened by 1 base and J by 5 bases, with 7 bases between the two germline ends. CDR3 DNA: TGCGCCAGCAGCTTGAAAGGAGATCAGCCCCAGCATTTT. Translation gives CASSLKGDQPQHF.

The chain employs TRBV5-6 and TRBJ2-7, with D perhaps matching TRBD1 (5 bases). CDR1 is SGHDT and CDR2 is YYEEEE in the germline V gene. V gave up 0 bases and J gave up 0 bases, with 10 bases separating them. This CDR3 spans 15 amino acids. This CDR3 is CASSLASGNSYEQYF. CDR3 coding DNA: TGTGCCAGCAGCTTGGCCTCAGGGAACTCCTACGAGCAGTACTTC. The full variable domain, completed using reference TRBV5-6 and TRBJ2-7, is DAGVTQSPTHLIKTRGQQVTLRCSPKSGHDTVSWYQQALGQGPQFIFQYYEEEERQRGNFPDRFSGHQFPNYSSELNVNALLLGDSALYLCASSLASGNSYEQYFGPGTRLTVT.

The chain carries TRBV30 and TRBJ2-7; D is unclear. Deletions cut 0 bases from V and 2 bases from J, with 17 bases between. The CDR3 sequence is 16 residues long. From germline, CDR1 is GTSNPN and CDR2 SVGIG (reference sequence). This CDR3 is CAWSVRLGKTAYEQYF. DNA for the CDR3: TGTGCCTGGAGTGTACGGTTGGGGAAAACTGCCTACGAGCAGTACTTC.

The rearrangement uses TRBV6-5 and TRBJ1-5; tentatively, D is TRBD1 (5 bases). The CDR3 consists of 15 residues. Between the trimmed V and J ends, which lost 6 bases and 0 bases, there was a span of 12 bases. CDR1 and CDR2 (germline): MNHEY, SVGAGI. The CDR3 spells CASRHRGNSNQPQHF. Written as DNA, the CDR3 is TGTGCCAGCAGGCACCGGGGGAATAGCAATCAGCCCCAGCATTTT.

This CDR3 is CASSAHRGRMNTEAFF. The CDR3 bases are TGTGCCAGCAGTGCCCACCGGGGTCGCATGAACACTGAAGCTTTCTTT. This sequence joins TRBV6-1 and TRBJ1-1; no definite D call. Per germline, CDR1 MNHNS and CDR2 SASEGT. V was trimmed by 4 bases and J by 0 bases, leaving 15 bases between them. The CDR3 runs 16 residues.

This chain joins TRBV14 and TRBJ2-7, with 7 bases lining up with TRBD1. CDR1 and CDR2 from the germline V gene are SGHDN and FVKESK. This CDR3 has 15 amino acids. Unmatched junction bases numbered 6, after V lost 1 base and J lost 3 bases. The CDR3 here is CASSQGPTGLYEQYF. CDR3 nucleotide sequence: TGTGCCAGCAGCCAAGGGCCGACAGGGCTCTACGAGCAGTACTTC.

This clone showed up just a few times. The chain couples TRBV6-4 to TRBJ2-1; no definite D call. This CDR3 spans 15 amino acids. The V end lost 3 bases, the J end lost 7 bases, and 16 bases lay between the germline ends. CDR1 and CDR2 (germline): MRHNA, SNTAGT. The CDR3 region has the DNA TGTGCCAGCAGTGAAAGGGATCGTCCTACAAATGAGCAGTTCTTC. Its translation is CASSERDRPTNEQFF.

V and J are TRBV7-9 and TRBJ1-5; 7 bases are a match to TRBD1. The CDR3 runs 16 residues. The germline gives CDR1 SEHNR, CDR2 FQNEAQ (reference sequence). V trimming: 4 bases; J trimming: 3 bases; junction bases outside the gene matches: 9. Here the CDR3 reads CASSSSRDSLNQPQHF. The CDR3 bases are TGTGCCAGCAGCTCCTCGCGGGACAGCCTCAATCAGCCCCAGCATTTT.

The chain employs TRBV5-1 and TRBJ2-1, with D perhaps TRBD1 or TRBD2 (5 bases each). Germline CDR1 reads SGHRS; CDR2 reads YFSETQ. The germline V and J ends were trimmed by 1 base and 8 bases, with 13 bases remaining between them. The CDR3 is made up of 14 amino acids. In nucleotides, the CDR3 is TGCGCCAGCAGCTTGTCGGGGCAACCGGATGAGCAGTTCTTC. It encodes CASSLSGQPDEQFF. Complete variable domain (other parts from reference TRBV5-1 and TRBJ2-1): KAGVTQTPRYLIKTRGQQVTLSCSPISGHRSVSWYQQTPGQGLQFLFEYFSETQRNKGNFPGRFSGRQFSNSRSEMNVSTLELGDSALYLCASSLSGQPDEQFFGPGTRLTVL.

CDR3 nucleotide sequence: TGTGCCAGCAGCGCCGGACAGACGATGGGGGAGCAGTACTTC. Protein sequence: CASSAGQTMGEQYF. The V call is TRBV9, the J call TRBJ2-7; D perhaps matches TRBD1 (6 bases). CDR3 size: 14 residues. CDR1 is SGDLS and CDR2 is YYNGEE in the germline V gene. V was cut by 3 bases and J by 7 bases, with 17 bases left in between.

The V call is TRBV1, the J call TRBJ2-5; TRBD1 is taken as the D call from the table, unchecked against the DNA. TRBV1 is a pseudogene segment. The CDR3 runs 11 residues. In DNA, the CDR3 is TGCACCAGCAGACAGGAAGAGACCCAGTACTTC. Protein: CTSRQEETQYF.

The gene calls are TRBV7-2 and TRBJ1-6; D may be TRBD1 (5 bases). The ends were cut back, 0 bases at V and 2 bases at J, with 8 bases in the middle. CDR1 and CDR2 (germline): SGHTA, FQGNSA. This CDR3 comprises 16 residues. The CDR3 spells CASSLAGLAYNSPLHF. The CDR3, as DNA: TGTGCCAGCAGCTTAGCGGGACTGGCCTATAATTCACCCCTCCACTTT.

This chain links TRBV30 with TRBJ1-6; 11 positions match TRBD1. Germline V lookup: CDR1 GTSNPN, CDR2 SVGIG (reference sequence). Trimming took 0 bases from V and 10 from J; bases not matched to a gene: 5. The CDR3 is 15 amino acids. The DNA of the CDR3 is TGTGCCTGGAGTGTACCGGGACAGGGGGAATCACCCCTCCACTTT. Protein sequence: CAWSVPGQGESPLHF.

The CDR3 DNA follows: TGTGCCAGCAAGGGGACGAGTGGGACTGAAGCTTTCTTT. Its translation is CASKGTSGTEAFF. The chain joins TRBV2 to TRBJ1-1; perhaps TRBD1 as D (5 bases). Trimming removed 7 bases at V and 5 bases at J, with 14 bases between. Germline lookup yields CDR1 SNHLY and CDR2 FYNNEI. The CDR3 length is 13 residues.

V usage is TRBV2 and J usage is TRBJ2-3, with no clear D. The V gene lost 2 bases and the J gene lost 0 bases, with 6 bases spanning the gap. Per the germline V gene, CDR1 is SNHLY and CDR2 is FYNNEI. The CDR3 runs 14 residues. CDR3 residues: CASSEMGSTDTQYF. The CDR3 DNA reads TGTGCCAGCAGTGAAATGGGGAGCACAGATACGCAGTATTTT.

V usage is TRBV15 and J usage is TRBJ2-5, with a possible D match to TRBD1 (6 bases). The germline V gene encodes CDR1 LNHNV and CDR2 YYDKDF (reference sequence). CDR3 size: 14 residues. V lost 2 bases and J lost 4, with 11 bases in between. CDR3 DNA sequence: TGTGCCACCAGCAGAACAGGGAGTCGAGAGACCCAGTACTTC. This encodes CATSRTGSRETQYF.

The chain has TRBV15 and TRBJ2-5; tentative D call: TRBD2 (5 bases). V was cut by 1 base and J by 2 bases, with 8 bases left in between. This CDR3 contains 14 residues. The germline CDR1 and CDR2 sequences are LNHNV and YYDKDF (reference sequence). The CDR3 loop reads CATSRADYQETQYF. CDR3 coding DNA: TGTGCCACCAGCAGAGCCGACTATCAAGAGACCCAGTACTTC.